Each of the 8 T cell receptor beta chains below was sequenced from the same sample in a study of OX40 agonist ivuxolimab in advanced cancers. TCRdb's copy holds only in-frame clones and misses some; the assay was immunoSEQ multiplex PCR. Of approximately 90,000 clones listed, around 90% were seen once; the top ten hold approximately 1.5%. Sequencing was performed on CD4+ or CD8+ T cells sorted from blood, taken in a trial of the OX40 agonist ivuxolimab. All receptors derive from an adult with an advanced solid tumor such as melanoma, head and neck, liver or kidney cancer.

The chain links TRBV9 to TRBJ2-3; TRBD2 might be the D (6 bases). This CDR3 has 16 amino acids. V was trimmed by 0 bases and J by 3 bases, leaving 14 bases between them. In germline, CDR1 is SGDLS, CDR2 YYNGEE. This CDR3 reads CASSVGRGLRTDTQYF. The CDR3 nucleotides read TGTGCCAGCAGCGTAGGTCGGGGGTTGCGAACAGATACGCAGTATTTT. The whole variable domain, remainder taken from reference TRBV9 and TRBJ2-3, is DSGVTQTPKHLITATGQRVTLRCSPRSGDLSVYWYQQSLDQGLQFLIQYYNGEERAKGNILERFSAQQFPDLHSELNLSSLELGDSALYFCASSVGRGLRTDTQYFGPGTRLTVL.

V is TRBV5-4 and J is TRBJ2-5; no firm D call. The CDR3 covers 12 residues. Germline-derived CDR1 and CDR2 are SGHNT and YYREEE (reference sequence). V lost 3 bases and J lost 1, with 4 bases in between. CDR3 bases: TGTGCCAGCAGCTGGGCCCAAGAGACCCAGTACTTC. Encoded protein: CASSWAQETQYF.

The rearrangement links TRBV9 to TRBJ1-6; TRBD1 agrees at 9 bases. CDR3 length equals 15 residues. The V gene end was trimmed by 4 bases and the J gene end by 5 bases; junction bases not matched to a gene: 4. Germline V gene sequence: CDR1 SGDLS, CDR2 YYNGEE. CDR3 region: CASSSRTGDNSPLHF. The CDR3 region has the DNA TGTGCCAGCAGCTCCAGGACAGGGGATAATTCACCCCTCCACTTT.

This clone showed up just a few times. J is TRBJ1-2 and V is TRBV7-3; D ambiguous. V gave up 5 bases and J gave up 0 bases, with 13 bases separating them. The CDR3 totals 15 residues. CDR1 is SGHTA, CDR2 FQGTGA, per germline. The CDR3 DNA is TGTGCCAGCAGCCACCCGAGGAAAGCTAACTATGGCTACACCTTC. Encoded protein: CASSHPRKANYGYTF.

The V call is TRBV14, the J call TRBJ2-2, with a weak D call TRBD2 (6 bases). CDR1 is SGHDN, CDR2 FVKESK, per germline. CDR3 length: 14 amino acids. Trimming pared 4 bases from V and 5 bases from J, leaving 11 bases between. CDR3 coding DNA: TGTGCCAGCAGCCCAACACGGGGGACCGGGGAGCTGTTTTTT. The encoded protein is CASSPTRGTGELFF. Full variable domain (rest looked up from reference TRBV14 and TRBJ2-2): EAGVTQFPSHSVIEKGQTVTLRCDPISGHDNLYWYRRVMGKEIKFLLHFVKESKQDESGMPNNRFLAERTGGTYSTLKVQPAELEDSGVYFCASSPTRGTGELFFGEGSRLTVL.

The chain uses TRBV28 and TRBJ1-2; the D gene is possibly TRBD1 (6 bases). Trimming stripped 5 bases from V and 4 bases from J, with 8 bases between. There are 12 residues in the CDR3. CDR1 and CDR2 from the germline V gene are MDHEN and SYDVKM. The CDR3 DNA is TGTGCCAGCAGTGGGGACATCTATGGCTACACCTTC. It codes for CASSGDIYGYTF.

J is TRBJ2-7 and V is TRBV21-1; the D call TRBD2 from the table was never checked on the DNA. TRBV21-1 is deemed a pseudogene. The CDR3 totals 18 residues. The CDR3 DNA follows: TGTGCCAGCAGCAAAGGTTCACTAGCGGGGGGTCCAGGCTACGAGCAGTACTTC. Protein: CASSKGSLAGGPGYEQYF.

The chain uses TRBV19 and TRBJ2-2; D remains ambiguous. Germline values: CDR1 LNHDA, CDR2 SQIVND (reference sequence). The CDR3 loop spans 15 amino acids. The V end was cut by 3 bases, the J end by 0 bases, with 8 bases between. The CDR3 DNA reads TGTGCCAGTAGTATCCTGAGAGCGAACACCGGGGAGCTGTTTTTT. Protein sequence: CASSILRANTGELFF.